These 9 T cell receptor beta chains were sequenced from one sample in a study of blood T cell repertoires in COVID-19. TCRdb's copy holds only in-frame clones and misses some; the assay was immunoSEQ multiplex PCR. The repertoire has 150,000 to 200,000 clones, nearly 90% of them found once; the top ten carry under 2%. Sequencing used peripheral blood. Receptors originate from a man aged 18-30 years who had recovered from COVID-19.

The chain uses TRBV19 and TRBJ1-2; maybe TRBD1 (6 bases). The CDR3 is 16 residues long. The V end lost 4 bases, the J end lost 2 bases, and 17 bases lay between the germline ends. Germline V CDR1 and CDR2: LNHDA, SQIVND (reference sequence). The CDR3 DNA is TGTGCCAGTAGTACAAATGGGCAGGGGCGCAACTATGGCTACACCTTC. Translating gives CASSTNGQGRNYGYTF.

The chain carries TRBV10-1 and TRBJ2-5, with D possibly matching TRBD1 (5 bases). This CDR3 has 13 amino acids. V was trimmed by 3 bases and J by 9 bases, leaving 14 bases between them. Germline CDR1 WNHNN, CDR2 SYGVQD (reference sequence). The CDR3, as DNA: TGCGCCAGCAGTGAAAGCAGGGATATGGCCCAGTACTTC. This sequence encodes CASSESRDMAQYF.

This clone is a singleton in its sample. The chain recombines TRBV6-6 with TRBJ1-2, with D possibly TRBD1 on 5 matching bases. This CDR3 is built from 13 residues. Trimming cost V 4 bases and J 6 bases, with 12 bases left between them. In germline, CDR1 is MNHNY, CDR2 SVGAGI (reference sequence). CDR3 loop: CASSSRTNHGYTF. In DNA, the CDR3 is TGTGCCAGCAGTTCCCGGACAAACCATGGCTACACCTTC.

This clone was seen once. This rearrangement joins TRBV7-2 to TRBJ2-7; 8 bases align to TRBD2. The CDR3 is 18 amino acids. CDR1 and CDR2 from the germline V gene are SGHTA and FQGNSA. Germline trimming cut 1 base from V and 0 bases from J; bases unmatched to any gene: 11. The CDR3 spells CASSLEAGGIRSSYEQYF. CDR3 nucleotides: TGTGCCAGCAGCTTAGAGGCGGGAGGAATTAGGAGCTCCTACGAGCAGTACTTC.

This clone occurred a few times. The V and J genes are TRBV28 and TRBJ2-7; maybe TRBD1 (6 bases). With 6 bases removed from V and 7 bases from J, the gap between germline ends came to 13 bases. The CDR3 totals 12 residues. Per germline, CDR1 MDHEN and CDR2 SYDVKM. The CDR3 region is CASRLTGWEQYF. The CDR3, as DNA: TGTGCCAGCAGGTTAACAGGGTGGGAGCAGTACTTC.

The CDR3 here is CASSFQGSGVNTEAFF. The DNA for the CDR3 is TGCGCCAGCAGCTTCCAGGGGAGCGGAGTGAACACTGAAGCTTTCTTT. J is TRBJ1-1 and V is TRBV5-1; D might be TRBD1 (6 bases). In germline, CDR1 is SGHRS, CDR2 YFSETQ. The CDR3 consists of 16 residues. The V end lost 2 bases, the J end lost 0 bases, and 14 bases lay between the germline ends.

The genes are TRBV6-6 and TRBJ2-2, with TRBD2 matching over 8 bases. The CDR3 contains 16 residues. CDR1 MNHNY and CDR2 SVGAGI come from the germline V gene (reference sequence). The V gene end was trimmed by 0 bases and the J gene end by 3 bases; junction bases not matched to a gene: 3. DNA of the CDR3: TGTGCCAGCAGTTACTCGTCGGGAGGGCACACCGGGGAGCTGTTTTTT. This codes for CASSYSSGGHTGELFF.

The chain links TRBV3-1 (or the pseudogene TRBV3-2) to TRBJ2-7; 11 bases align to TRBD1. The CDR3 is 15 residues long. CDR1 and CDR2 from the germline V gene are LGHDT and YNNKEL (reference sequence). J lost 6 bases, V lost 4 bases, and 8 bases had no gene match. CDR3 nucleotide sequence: TGTGCCAGCAGCCGGGCGGGACAGGGGGTCGGCGAGCAGTACTTC. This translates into CASSRAGQGVGEQYF.

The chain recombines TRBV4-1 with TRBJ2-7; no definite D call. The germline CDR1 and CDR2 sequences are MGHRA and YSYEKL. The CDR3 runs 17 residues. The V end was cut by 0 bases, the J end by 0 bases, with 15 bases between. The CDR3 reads CASSQDKASAYSYEQYF. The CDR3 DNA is TGCGCCAGCAGCCAAGATAAAGCGTCGGCTTACTCCTACGAGCAGTACTTC.